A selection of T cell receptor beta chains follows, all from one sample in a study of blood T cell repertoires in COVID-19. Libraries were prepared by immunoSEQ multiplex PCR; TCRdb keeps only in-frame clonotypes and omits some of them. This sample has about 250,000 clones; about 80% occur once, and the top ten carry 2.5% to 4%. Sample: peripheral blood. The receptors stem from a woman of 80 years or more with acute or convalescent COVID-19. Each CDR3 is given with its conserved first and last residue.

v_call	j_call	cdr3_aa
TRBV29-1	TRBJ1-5	CSVVEGDRNQPQHF
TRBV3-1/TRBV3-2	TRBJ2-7	CASSQGELGGAREQYF
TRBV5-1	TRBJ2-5	CASSLSGAGVQETQYF
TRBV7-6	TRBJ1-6	CASSLAAVETSPLHF
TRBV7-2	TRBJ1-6	CASSSRGGRANNSPLHF
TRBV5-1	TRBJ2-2	CASSSSSGANTGELFF
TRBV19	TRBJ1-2	CASRPGQLANYGYTF
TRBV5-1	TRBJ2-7	CASRIPGQGAYEQYF
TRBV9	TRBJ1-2	CASSPDPDRDYYGYTF
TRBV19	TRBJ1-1	CASSIAVWRGGPEAFF
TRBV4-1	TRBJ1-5	CASSQQGGNQPQHF
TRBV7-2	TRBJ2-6	CASSLAATASLGANVLTF
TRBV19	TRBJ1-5	CASSIANSNQPQHF
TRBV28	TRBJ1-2	CASSLPGDRGIYGYTF
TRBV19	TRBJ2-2	CASTSIAWGTSGPNTGELFF
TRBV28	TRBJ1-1	CASSLISGPALGGNTEAFF
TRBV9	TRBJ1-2	CASGGQGGYGYTF
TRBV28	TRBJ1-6	CASSAGRGTDNSPLHF
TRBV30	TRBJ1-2	CAWSVNRGGYTF
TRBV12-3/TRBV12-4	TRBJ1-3	CASSLAAASTIYF
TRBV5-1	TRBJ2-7	CASTLGQTPYEQYF
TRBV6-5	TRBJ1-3	CASGGGGAGNTIYF
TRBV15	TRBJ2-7	CATSRERSRPRGAFSTSGDYEQYF
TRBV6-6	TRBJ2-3	CASSGTSGEYTDTQYF
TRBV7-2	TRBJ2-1	CAGRRGLSGEQFF
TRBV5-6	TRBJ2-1	CASSLYGLAGGSEQFF
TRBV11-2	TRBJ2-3	CASSSYRGFTDTQYF
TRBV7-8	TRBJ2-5	CASSLRTGGPWGETQYF
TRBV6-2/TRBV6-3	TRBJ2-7	CASSYGLSSYEQYF
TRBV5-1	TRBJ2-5	CASSLVGAEETQYF
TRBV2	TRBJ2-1	CASSDLGLSSYNEQFF
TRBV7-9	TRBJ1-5	CASSLDRDNQPQHF
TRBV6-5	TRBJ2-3	CASSVRTDTQYF
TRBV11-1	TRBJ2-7	CASSSGTSGRGEQYF
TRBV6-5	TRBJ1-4	CATRRQPNEKLFF
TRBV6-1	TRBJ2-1	CASSEVGGRSYNEQFF
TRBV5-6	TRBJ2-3	CASSLGGTDTQYF
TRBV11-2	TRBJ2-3	CASSSLVGLAGGDTQYF
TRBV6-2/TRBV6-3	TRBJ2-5	CASSYFGGRGETQYF
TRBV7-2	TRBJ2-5	CASSFVQGHRKTQYF
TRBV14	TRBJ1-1	CASSQDAAGRGTEAFF
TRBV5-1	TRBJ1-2	CASSFRGEGGYTF
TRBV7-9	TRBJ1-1	CASSPTSNTEAFF
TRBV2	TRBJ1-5	CASSLAGFQPQHF
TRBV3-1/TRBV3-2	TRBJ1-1	CASSYRSGQKNTEAFF
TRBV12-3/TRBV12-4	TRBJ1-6	CASSGDRSRGFHF
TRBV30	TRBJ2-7	CAWMIFYRTTYEQYF
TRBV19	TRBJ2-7	CASSVIASAYEQYF
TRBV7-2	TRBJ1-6	CASSLTAYNSPLHF
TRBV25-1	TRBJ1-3	CASSDRRVLSGNTIYF
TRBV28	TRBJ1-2	CASISVGPRTGNRLRYYGYTF